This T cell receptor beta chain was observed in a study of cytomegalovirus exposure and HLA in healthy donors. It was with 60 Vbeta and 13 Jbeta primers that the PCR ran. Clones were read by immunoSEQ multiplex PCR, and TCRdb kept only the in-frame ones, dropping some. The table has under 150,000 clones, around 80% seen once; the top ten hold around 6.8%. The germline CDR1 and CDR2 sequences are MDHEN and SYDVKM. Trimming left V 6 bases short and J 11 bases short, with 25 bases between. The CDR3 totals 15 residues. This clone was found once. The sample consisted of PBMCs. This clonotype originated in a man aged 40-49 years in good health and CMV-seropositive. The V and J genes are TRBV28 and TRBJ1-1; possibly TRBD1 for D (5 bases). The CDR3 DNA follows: TGTGCCAGCAGCTACATTACTCCGGGACTTGATTTGGCTTTCTTT. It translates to CASSYITPGLDLAFF.